Following are 30 T cell receptor beta chains from one sample sequenced in a study of T cells expressing NK-cell markers. From its re-call of the 5' RACE reads, TCRdb lists each CDR3 protein once, without DNA. The table counts fewer than 16,000 distinct CDR3 sequences; about 60% lies in the top ten. Specimen: blood T cells: a sorted CD56 or NKG2C T cell subset, CD4+ or CD8+ T cells, or bulk PBMC T cells (not recorded which). These receptors were taken from a man aged 18-70 years in good health.

The V gene is TRBV4-3, the J gene TRBJ2-1; with no DNA, the TCRdb D assignment of TRBD1 cannot be verified. The germline gives CDR1 LGHNA, CDR2 YSLEER. This CDR3 is built from 18 residues. The CDR3 reads CASSQVLPGQGLGNEQFF.

The V and J genes are TRBV7-2 and TRBJ2-5. Germline lookup yields CDR1 SGHTA and CDR2 FQGNSA. CDR3 size: 13 residues. The CDR3 reads CASSTHKGETQYF.

This chain connects TRBV5-1 to TRBJ2-1; TCRdb outputs TRBD1, but without DNA this stays unchecked. CDR3 length: 14 residues. Germline V gives CDR1 SGHRS, CDR2 YFSETQ. The CDR3 spells CASSLETAYNEQFF.

The chain recombines TRBV7-2 with TRBJ1-3. Germline-derived CDR1 and CDR2 are SGHTA and FQGNSA. The CDR3 runs to 12 residues. This CDR3 reads CASSLFGNTIYF.

This chain connects TRBV12-3 or TRBV12-4 to TRBJ2-1; TCRdb's D call of TRBD2 is untestable without DNA. The CDR3 has 20 residues. The CDR3 sequence is CASSHPGLAGASSSYNEQFF.

The rearrangement links TRBV7-2 to TRBJ1-6; with no DNA, the TCRdb D assignment of TRBD1 cannot be verified. This CDR3 region has 13 residues. CDR1 SGHTA and CDR2 FQGNSA come from the germline V gene. CDR3 residues: CASSVDRGSPLHF.

The V call is TRBV12-3 or TRBV12-4, the J call TRBJ2-1; TCRdb's D call of TRBD2 is untestable without DNA. The CDR3 sequence is 15 residues long. The CDR3 protein is CASSLIEPLGNEQFF.

The rearrangement links TRBV18 to TRBJ2-6; there is no DNA to check the TCRdb D call of TRBD1. Germline V gene lookup returns CDR1 KGHSH and CDR2 LQKENI. This CDR3 has 15 amino acids. The CDR3 sequence is CASSNDRAGANVLTF. Full variable domain (missing parts from reference TRBV18 and TRBJ2-6): NAGVMQNPRHLVRRRGQEARLRCSPMKGHSHVYWYRQLPEEGLKFMVYLQKENIIDESGMPKERFSAEFPKEGPSILRIQQVVRGDSAAYFCASSNDRAGANVLTFGAGSRLTVL.

The chain is built from TRBV27 and TRBJ2-3; TCRdb reports TRBD2, a call that lacks DNA to check it against. Germline V lookup: CDR1 MNHEY, CDR2 SMNVEV (reference sequence). The CDR3 has 14 amino acids. The CDR3 protein is CASSVVAGVNTQYF.

The V and J genes are TRBV12-3 or TRBV12-4 and TRBJ2-1; TCRdb reports TRBD1, a call that lacks DNA to check it against. CDR3 size: 16 residues. This CDR3 is CASSPGGTNSYNEQFF.

This sequence joins TRBV7-8 and TRBJ1-2; the TCRdb D gene call, TRBD1, has no DNA to confirm it. Germline CDR1 and CDR2: SGHVS and FQNEAQ. The CDR3 contains 13 residues. The CDR3 is CASSLAGGGGYTF.

The rearrangement uses TRBV24-1 and TRBJ2-7; lacking DNA, the TRBD1 call made by TCRdb goes unchecked. The CDR3 has 17 residues. Germline V gene sequence: CDR1 KGHDR, CDR2 SFDVKD. This chain's CDR3 is CATSDKTGTGDGLRQYF.

The V and J genes are TRBV12-3 or TRBV12-4 and TRBJ2-2; TCRdb's D call of TRBD1 is untestable without DNA. This CDR3 is 13 amino acids long. This CDR3 reads CASTQGESGELFF.

The gene calls are TRBV4-2 and TRBJ2-7. This CDR3 region has 13 residues. CDR1 and CDR2 from the germline V gene are LGHNA and YNFKEQ. CDR3 sequence reads: CASSHATVREQYF.

The rearrangement joins TRBV10-3 to TRBJ1-6; the D call of TRBD1 rests on TCRdb alone, since no DNA is present to check it. Germline CDR1 reads ENHRY; CDR2 reads SYGVKD. This CDR3 contains 14 residues. CDR3 sequence: CAISGDRGHSPLHF.

V and J are TRBV29-1 and TRBJ2-1; TCRdb gives TRBD1 as the D gene, but with no DNA this cannot be confirmed. CDR1 is SQVTM, CDR2 ANQGSEA, per germline. The CDR3 sequence is 13 residues long. CDR3 in amino acids: CSVQGDTYNEQFF.

The rearrangement joins TRBV12-3 or TRBV12-4 to TRBJ1-1. The CDR3 runs to 13 residues. The CDR3 region is CASSLLLNTEAFF.

The chain employs TRBV6-2 or TRBV6-3 and TRBJ1-1. The CDR3 is 13 amino acids. The V gene's germline CDR1 is MNHEY and CDR2 SVGEGT. CDR3 loop: CASSTDLGTEAFF.

The rearrangement links TRBV29-1 to TRBJ2-1; the D call from TCRdb, TRBD2, cannot be confirmed without DNA. Per germline, CDR1 SQVTM and CDR2 ANQGSEA. CDR3 size: 14 residues. The CDR3 region is CSGSSGTSINEQFF.

The chain carries TRBV15 and TRBJ1-4; TCRdb gives TRBD1 as the D gene, but with no DNA this cannot be confirmed. The CDR3 has 17 amino acids. Germline-derived CDR1 and CDR2 are LNHNV and YYDKDF (reference sequence). CDR3: CATSRDRSGGTNEKLFF.

CDR3 residues: CASRLSTGGGNTIYF. The chain is built from TRBV2 and TRBJ1-3; TCRdb's D gene call, TRBD1, goes unchecked for lack of DNA. The CDR3 extends over 15 amino acids. Germline V CDR1 and CDR2: SNHLY, FYNNEI.

The chain joins TRBV29-1 to TRBJ2-3. This CDR3 contains 11 residues. Germline CDR1 reads SQVTM; CDR2 reads ANQGSEA. The CDR3 spells CSARRADTQYF.

The rearrangement uses TRBV18 and TRBJ2-7; there is no DNA to check the TCRdb D call of TRBD1. The CDR3 covers 17 residues. Germline V gene sequence: CDR1 KGHSH, CDR2 LQKENI. CDR3: CASSPPMGGLSLYEQYF.

The V gene is TRBV9, the J gene TRBJ2-5; TCRdb gives TRBD2 as the D gene, but with no DNA this cannot be confirmed. Germline V gene data show CDR1 as SGDLS and CDR2 as YYNGEE. The CDR3 is made up of 18 amino acids. The CDR3 spells CASSVAGLAGGGQETQYF. Using reference TRBV9 and TRBJ2-5 for the parts outside the CDR3, the full variable domain is DSGVTQTPKHLITATGQRVTLRCSPRSGDLSVYWYQQSLDQGLQFLIQYYNGEERAKGNILERFSAQQFPDLHSELNLSSLELGDSALYFCASSVAGLAGGGQETQYFGPGTRLLVL.

This chain connects TRBV29-1 to TRBJ1-2. In germline, CDR1 is SQVTM, CDR2 ANQGSEA. CDR3 length: 12 residues. The CDR3 is CSVVGGAVGYTF.

V is TRBV12-3 or TRBV12-4 and J is TRBJ2-2; TCRdb's D call, TRBD2, is unchecked because there is no DNA. This CDR3 region has 16 residues. The CDR3 reads CASSWGLAANTGELFF.

The chain combines TRBV7-8 with TRBJ2-1; the D call from TCRdb, TRBD2, cannot be confirmed without DNA. CDR1 is SGHVS, CDR2 FQNEAQ, per germline. The length of the CDR3 is 17 residues. CDR3 sequence: CASSRMRREHNWNEQFF.

V gene TRBV20-1 combines with J gene TRBJ1-5; TCRdb picks TRBD1, but there is no DNA to check that call. CDR1 and CDR2 from the germline V gene are DFQATT and SNEGSKA (reference sequence). The CDR3 runs 14 residues. The CDR3: CSARAGARNQPQHF.

The gene calls are TRBV29-1 and TRBJ2-1. Germline V CDR1 and CDR2: SQVTM, ANQGSEA. The CDR3 has 11 residues. CDR3 sequence: CSVGRVNEQFF.

This sequence joins TRBV20-1 and TRBJ2-5; TCRdb names TRBD1, which stays unverified in the absence of DNA. Germline values: CDR1 DFQATT, CDR2 SNEGSKA (reference sequence). The CDR3 sequence is 14 residues long. The CDR3 is CSASRGTFEETQYF.